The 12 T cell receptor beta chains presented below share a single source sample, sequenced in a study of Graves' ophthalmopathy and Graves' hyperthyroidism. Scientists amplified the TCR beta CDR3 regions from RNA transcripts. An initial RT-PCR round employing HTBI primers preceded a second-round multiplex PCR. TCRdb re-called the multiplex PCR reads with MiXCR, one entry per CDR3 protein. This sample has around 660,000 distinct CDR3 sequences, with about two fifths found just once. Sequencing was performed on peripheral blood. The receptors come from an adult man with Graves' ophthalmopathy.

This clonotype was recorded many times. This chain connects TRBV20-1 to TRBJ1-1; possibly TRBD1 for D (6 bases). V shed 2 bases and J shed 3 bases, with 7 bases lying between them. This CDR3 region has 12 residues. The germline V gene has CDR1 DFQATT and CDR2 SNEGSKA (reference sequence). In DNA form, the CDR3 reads TGCAGTGCTAGACCAGGGGACACTGAAGCTTTCTTT. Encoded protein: CSARPGDTEAFF.

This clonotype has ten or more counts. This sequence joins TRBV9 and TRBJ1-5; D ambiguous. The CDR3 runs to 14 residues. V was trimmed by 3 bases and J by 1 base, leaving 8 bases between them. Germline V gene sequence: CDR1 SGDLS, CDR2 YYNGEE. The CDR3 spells CASSAGQSNQPQHF. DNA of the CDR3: TGTGCCAGCAGCGCCGGGCAGAGCAATCAGCCCCAGCATTTT.

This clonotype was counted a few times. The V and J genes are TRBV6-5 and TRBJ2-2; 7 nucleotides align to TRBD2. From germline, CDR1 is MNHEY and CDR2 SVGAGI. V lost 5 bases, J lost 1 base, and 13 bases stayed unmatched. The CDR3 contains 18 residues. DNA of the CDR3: TGTGCCAGCAGTAGCGTACTCGGGCTAGCGGAGAACACCGGGGAGCTGTTTTTT. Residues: CASSSVLGLAENTGELFF.

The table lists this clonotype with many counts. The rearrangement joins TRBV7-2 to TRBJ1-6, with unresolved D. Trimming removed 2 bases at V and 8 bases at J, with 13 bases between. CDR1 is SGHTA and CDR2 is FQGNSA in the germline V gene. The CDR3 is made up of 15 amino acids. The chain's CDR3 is CASSLIFGKDSPLHF. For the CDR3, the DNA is TGTGCCAGCAGCTTAATATTCGGGAAGGATTCACCCCTCCACTTT.

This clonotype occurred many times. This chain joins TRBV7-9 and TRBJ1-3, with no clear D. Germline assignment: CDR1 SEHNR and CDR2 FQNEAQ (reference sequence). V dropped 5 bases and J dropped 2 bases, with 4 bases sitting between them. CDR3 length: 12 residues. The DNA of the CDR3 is TGTGCCAGCAGCGGCCCTGGAAACACCATATATTTT. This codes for CASSGPGNTIYF.

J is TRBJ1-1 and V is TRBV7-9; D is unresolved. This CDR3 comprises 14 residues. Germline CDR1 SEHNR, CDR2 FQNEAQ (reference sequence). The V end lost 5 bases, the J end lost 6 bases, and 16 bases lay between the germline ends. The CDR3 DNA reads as TGTGCCAGCAGCGCCCCCGTCGGTGGGGCTGAAGCTTTCTTT. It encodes CASSAPVGGAEAFF.

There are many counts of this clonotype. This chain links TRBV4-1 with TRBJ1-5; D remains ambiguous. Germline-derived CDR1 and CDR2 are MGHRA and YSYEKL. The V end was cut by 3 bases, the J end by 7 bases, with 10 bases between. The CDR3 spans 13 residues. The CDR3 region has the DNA TGCGCCAGCAGCCAGCTAATCGTCCAGCCCCAGCATTTT. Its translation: CASSQLIVQPQHF.

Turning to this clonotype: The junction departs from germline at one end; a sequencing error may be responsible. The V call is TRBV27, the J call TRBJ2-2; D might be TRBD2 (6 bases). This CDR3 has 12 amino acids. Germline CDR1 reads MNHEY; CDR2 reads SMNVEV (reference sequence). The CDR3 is CASLRSTGGLFF. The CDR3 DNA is TGTGCCAGTCTCCGGAGCACCGGGGGGCTGTTTTTT.

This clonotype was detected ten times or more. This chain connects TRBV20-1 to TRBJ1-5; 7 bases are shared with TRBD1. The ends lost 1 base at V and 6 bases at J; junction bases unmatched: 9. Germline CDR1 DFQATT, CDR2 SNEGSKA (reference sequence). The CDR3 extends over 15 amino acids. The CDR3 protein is CSARGLGRGGQPQHF. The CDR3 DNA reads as TGCAGTGCTAGAGGATTGGGCAGGGGGGGTCAGCCCCAGCATTTT.

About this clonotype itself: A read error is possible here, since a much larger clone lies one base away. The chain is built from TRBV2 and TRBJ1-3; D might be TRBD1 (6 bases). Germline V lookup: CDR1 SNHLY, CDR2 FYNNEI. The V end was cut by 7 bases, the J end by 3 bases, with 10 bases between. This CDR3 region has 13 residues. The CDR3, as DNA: TGTGCCAGCACGGCAGGGGTTGGAAACACCATATATTTT. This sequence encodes CASTAGVGNTIYF.

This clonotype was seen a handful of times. Written as DNA, the CDR3 is TGTGCCAGCAGCGACTACGGGGCTGGAAACACCATATATTTT. Translated: CASSDYGAGNTIYF. The gene calls are TRBV11-3 and TRBJ1-3; D is unresolved. The V and J ends lost 5 bases and 2 bases respectively, with 10 bases between them. This CDR3 comprises 14 residues. Germline values: CDR1 SGHNT, CDR2 YENEEA.

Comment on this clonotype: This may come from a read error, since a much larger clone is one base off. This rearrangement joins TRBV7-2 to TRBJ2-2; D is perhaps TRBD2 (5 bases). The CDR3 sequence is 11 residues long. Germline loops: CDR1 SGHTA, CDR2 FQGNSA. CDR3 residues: CATQPTGEPFF. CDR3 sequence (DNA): TGTGCCACCCAACCGACCGGGGAGCCGTTTTTT.